This entry lists 24 T cell receptor beta chains sequenced from one sample in a study of blood T cell repertoires in COVID-19. Data came from immunoSEQ multiplex PCR; TCRdb stores just in-frame clones and leaves some out. The data contain over 250,000 clones, roughly 91% of them singletons. Sequencing was done on a sample of PBMCs or T cells enriched from blood (not recorded which). The source of these receptors is a woman aged 60-75 years who had recovered from COVID-19.

CDR3 amino acids: CASSPTTSGAETQYF. The CDR3 DNA is TGCGCCAGCAGCCCCACGACTAGCGGGGCAGAGACCCAGTACTTC. The rearrangement links TRBV5-1 to TRBJ2-5, with 11 bases matching TRBD2. Germline CDR1 reads SGHRS; CDR2 reads YFSETQ. CDR3 length: 15 amino acids. J gave up 4 bases and V 4 bases, and 6 bases lay outside the gene matches.

The CDR3, as DNA: TGTGCCAGCTCACCGGGGACAGCGTCTTGGGAGCAGTACTTC. Translating gives CASSPGTASWEQYF. The chain couples TRBV18 to TRBJ2-7, with 7 bases aligning to TRBD1. Germline CDR1 KGHSH, CDR2 LQKENI. The CDR3 loop spans 14 amino acids. V shed 3 bases, J shed 7 bases, and the junction held 9 bases outside the gene matches.

The J gene is TRBJ1-2, the V gene TRBV5-1; a possible D gene is TRBD1 (5 bases). Germline V gives CDR1 SGHRS, CDR2 YFSETQ. The germline V and J ends were trimmed by 0 bases and 0 bases, with 12 bases remaining between them. This CDR3 spans 16 amino acids. This CDR3 is CASSLDGHYANYGYTF. In nucleotides, the CDR3 is TGCGCCAGCAGCTTGGACGGACACTATGCTAACTATGGCTACACCTTC.

The J gene is TRBJ1-1, the V gene TRBV10-3, with 8 bases matching TRBD1. V dropped 6 bases and J dropped 5; count of bases not matched to a gene: 11. The CDR3 length is 15 residues. Germline V gene sequence: CDR1 ENHRY, CDR2 SYGVKD. CDR3: CAISLRQGLGTEAFF. CDR3 DNA sequence: TGTGCCATCAGCCTAAGACAGGGGTTGGGAACTGAAGCTTTCTTT.

The V and J genes are TRBV3-1 (or the pseudogene TRBV3-2) and TRBJ2-7; maybe TRBD2 (6 bases). CDR1 and CDR2 from the germline V gene are LGHDT and YNNKEL (reference sequence). Trimming took off 0 bases at V and 4 bases at J, with 7 bases between the two ends. This CDR3 is built from 13 residues. CDR3 region: CASSQEGGYEQYF. The DNA of the CDR3 is TGTGCCAGCAGCCAAGAGGGAGGTTACGAGCAGTACTTC.

The chain employs TRBV10-2 and TRBJ1-2, with D uncertain. CDR3 length: 13 amino acids. V lost 6 bases and J lost 3, with 11 bases in between. Germline CDR1 reads WSHSY; CDR2 reads SAAADI. The CDR3 loop reads CASRGSVDYGYTF. CDR3 DNA: TGCGCCAGCAGAGGGAGCGTAGACTATGGCTACACCTTC.

The chain carries TRBV5-1 and TRBJ1-2, with D perhaps TRBD1 (5 bases). The germline V gene encodes CDR1 SGHRS and CDR2 YFSETQ. The CDR3 runs 16 residues. V was cut by 0 bases and J by 5 bases, with 17 bases left in between. The CDR3 here is CASSLEAGPLGYGYTF. The CDR3 DNA sequence: TGCGCCAGCAGCTTGGAGGCAGGGCCTCTAGGGTATGGCTACACCTTC.

The chain employs TRBV11-2 and TRBJ1-6, with TRBD1 matching 8 bases. Trimming at V came to 1 base and at J to 1 base, leaving 6 bases not matched to a gene. Germline V gene lookup returns CDR1 SGHAT and CDR2 FQNNGV. The CDR3 extends over 18 amino acids. Written as DNA, the CDR3 is TGTGCCAGCAGCTTAGGGGTACAGGGGGTATCCTATAATTCACCCCTCCACTTT. This translates into CASSLGVQGVSYNSPLHF.

This clone showed up just once. This rearrangement joins TRBV27 to TRBJ2-2; 8 bases are shared with TRBD1. The CDR3 consists of 20 residues. Per the germline V gene, CDR1 is MNHEY and CDR2 is SMNVEV (reference sequence). The J segment lost 3 bases and the V segment lost 5 bases, leaving 20 bases of the junction unmatched. This CDR3 is CASSPRTGQVIGWDTGELFF. CDR3 nucleotides: TGTGCCAGCAGTCCGAGGACGGGACAGGTAATCGGGTGGGACACCGGGGAGCTGTTTTTT.

This chain connects TRBV28 to TRBJ1-3; 7 bases fit TRBD1. Germline CDR1 is MDHEN and CDR2 is SYDVKM. The CDR3 spans 16 residues. The V segment lost 7 bases and the J segment 0 bases; nucleotides outside the gene matches: 9. The CDR3 here is CASTKQGLRSGNTIYF. CDR3 nucleotides: TGTGCCAGCACCAAACAGGGGTTACGCTCTGGAAACACCATATATTTT.

V usage is TRBV29-1 and J usage is TRBJ1-2, with 7 positions matching TRBD1. CDR1 SQVTM and CDR2 ANQGSEA come from the germline V gene. The CDR3 totals 14 residues. Trimming at V came to 4 bases and at J to 0 bases, leaving 5 bases not matched to a gene. CDR3 nucleotide sequence: TGCAGCGTTGGAAGACAGGGAGCTAACTATGGCTACACCTTC. Translation: CSVGRQGANYGYTF.

The chain couples TRBV9 to TRBJ2-5, with D possibly being TRBD1 (5 bases). Trimming shortened V by 0 bases and J by 0 bases, and 12 bases separated the two germline ends. The germline V gene encodes CDR1 SGDLS and CDR2 YYNGEE. The CDR3 consists of 16 residues. CDR3 residues: CASSVAPTVNQETQYF. The CDR3 coding sequence is TGTGCCAGCAGCGTAGCCCCGACAGTTAACCAAGAGACCCAGTACTTC.

This clone showed up just once. V usage is TRBV7-9 and J usage is TRBJ1-4, with unresolved D. The length of the CDR3 is 12 residues. Germline V CDR1 and CDR2: SEHNR, FQNEAQ (reference sequence). V was cut by 3 bases and J by 7 bases, with 6 bases left in between. DNA for the CDR3: TGTGCCAGCAGCTTTCAGGCTGAAAAACTGTTTTTT. Amino acid sequence: CASSFQAEKLFF.

This clone turned up a few times. This chain joins TRBV5-1 and TRBJ1-1; D is possibly TRBD1 (5 bases). The CDR3 sequence is 15 residues long. Germline V gene sequence: CDR1 SGHRS, CDR2 YFSETQ. Trimming left V 5 bases short and J 2 bases short, with 16 bases between. The CDR3 loop reads CASSSLGRKNTEAFF. The CDR3 coding sequence is TGCGCCAGCAGTTCCCTGGGGCGGAAAAACACTGAAGCTTTCTTT.

V is TRBV15 and J is TRBJ1-1, with 8 bases identical to TRBD1. The J segment lost 6 bases and the V segment lost 1 base, leaving 4 bases of the junction unmatched. Germline V gives CDR1 LNHNV, CDR2 YYDKDF (reference sequence). The CDR3 is made up of 14 amino acids. The CDR3 sequence is CATSRVQGVAEAFF. Written as DNA, the CDR3 is TGTGCCACCAGCAGAGTACAGGGGGTGGCTGAAGCTTTCTTT.

The V and J genes are TRBV3-1 (or the pseudogene TRBV3-2) and TRBJ2-1; D unclear. The CDR3 loop spans 13 amino acids. Germline CDR1 is LGHDT and CDR2 is YNNKEL (reference sequence). Trimming took off 4 bases at V and 9 bases at J, with 13 bases between the two ends. The CDR3 coding sequence is TGTGCCAGCAGCCGAACAGCCCCCGGTGAGCAGTTCTTC. This encodes CASSRTAPGEQFF.

The chain is built from TRBV11-2 and TRBJ2-3, with 10 bases that match TRBD2. V shed 8 bases, J shed 7 bases, and the junction held 12 bases outside the gene matches. In germline, CDR1 is SGHAT, CDR2 FQNNGV. The CDR3 runs 15 residues. The chain's CDR3 is CASDSGLAGANTQYF. In DNA form, the CDR3 reads TGTGCCAGCGACTCTGGGCTAGCGGGGGCAAATACGCAGTATTTT. Full variable domain (outside the CDR3, taken from reference TRBV11-2 and TRBJ2-3): EAGVAQSPRYKIIEKRQSVAFWCNPISGHATLYWYQQILGQGPKLLIQFQNNGVVDDSQLPKDRFSAERLKGVDSTLKIQPAKLEDSAVYLCASDSGLAGANTQYFGPGTRLTVL.

The chain couples TRBV6-2 or TRBV6-3 to TRBJ1-4; D is possibly TRBD1 (6 bases). There are 16 residues in the CDR3. The ends were cut back, 2 bases at V and 6 bases at J, with 16 bases in the middle. CDR1 and CDR2 from the germline V gene are MNHEY and SVGEGT. The CDR3 here is CASSYPSDRADEKLFF. The CDR3 DNA reads TGTGCCAGCAGTTACCCGTCGGACAGAGCAGATGAAAAACTGTTTTTT.

The rearrangement uses TRBV7-9 and TRBJ1-3; D not resolved. This CDR3 has 14 residues. V lost 2 bases, J lost 2 bases, and 7 bases lay in between. Germline CDR1 is SEHNR and CDR2 is FQNEAQ (reference sequence). This CDR3 reads CASSLMGAGNTIYF. The CDR3 nucleotides read TGTGCCAGCAGCTTAATGGGCGCTGGAAACACCATATATTTT.

CDR3 region: CASSLGQTSNYGYTF. CDR3 bases: TGCGCCAGCAGCCTGGGACAGACTTCTAACTATGGCTACACCTTC. The V and J genes are TRBV5-1 and TRBJ1-2; 7 nucleotides agree with TRBD1. V gave up 4 bases and J gave up 0 bases; unmatched junction bases: 6. The germline V gene has CDR1 SGHRS and CDR2 YFSETQ. The CDR3 runs 15 residues.

The V call is TRBV5-4, the J call TRBJ1-6; tentatively, D is TRBD1 (5 bases). This CDR3 contains 17 residues. Germline CDR1 and CDR2: SGHNT and YYREEE (reference sequence). Trimming took off 4 bases at V and 0 bases at J, with 14 bases between the two ends. The CDR3 DNA is TGTGCCAGCAGCCCCTCCGGGGGTGACTCCTATAATTCACCCCTCCACTTT. Protein product: CASSPSGGDSYNSPLHF.

V gene TRBV30 combines with J gene TRBJ2-6, with 8 bases matching TRBD1. The CDR3 sequence is 15 residues long. The germline V gene has CDR1 GTSNPN and CDR2 SVGIG (reference sequence). Trimming at V came to 8 bases and at J to 1 base, leaving 7 bases not matched to a gene. CDR3 in amino acids: CAQRTGNSGANVLTF. Written as DNA, the CDR3 is TGTGCCCAGCGGACAGGGAATTCTGGGGCCAACGTCCTGACTTTC.

The chain links TRBV5-4 to TRBJ1-1; D is perhaps TRBD1 (6 bases). The V gene lost 4 bases and the J gene lost 1 base, with 11 bases spanning the gap. This CDR3 is built from 14 residues. Germline V gene lookup returns CDR1 SGHNT and CDR2 YYREEE (reference sequence). CDR3 coding DNA: TGTGCCAGCAGCCTGGGACAAACGAACACTGAAGCTTTCTTT. As protein: CASSLGQTNTEAFF.

The rearrangement uses TRBV9 and TRBJ1-2, with a weak D call TRBD1 (6 bases). The CDR3 covers 17 residues. Germline-derived CDR1 and CDR2 are SGDLS and YYNGEE. Trimming took 1 base from V and 4 from J, leaving 20 bases between them. The CDR3 coding sequence is TGTGCCAGCAGCGTATATGGGGGCCTTGAAGACAGCTATGGCTACACCTTC. This sequence encodes CASSVYGGLEDSYGYTF.